Sequencing of this TCR beta chain was carried out in a study of response to subunit inactivated influenza vaccine. The study's findings and limits: The authors put forward the suggestion that each seasonal influenza vaccination may bring in only a limited number of new T cells.

V was clipped by 4 bases and J by 8 bases; unmatched bases: 5. The V gene's germline CDR1 is SGHRS and CDR2 YFSETQ. This CDR3 is 14 amino acids long. MiXCR, run by TCRdb on the RT-PCR reads, gives a single entry per CDR3 protein. In the table there are 450,000 to 600,000 distinct CDR3 sequences, 7.5% to 8.5% of which are singletons. This clonotype was found many times. Its specificity is not known. This TCR was sampled from a man aged 45 to 75 who received an inactivated influenza vaccine. The rearrangement uses TRBV5-1 and TRBJ2-1; 11 bases align to TRBD2. The sample in question was PBMCs from blood, obtained roughly 24 months after vaccination. The CDR3 region has the DNA TGCGCCAGCAGCCCTAGCGGGGGGTTGGATGAGCAGTTCTTC. Its protein product is CASSPSGGLDEQFF.